These 15 T cell receptor beta chains came from one sample sequenced in a study of OX40 agonist ivuxolimab in advanced cancers. Repertoires were generated with immunoSEQ multiplex PCR, while TCRdb's copy carries only in-frame clones and drops some. The table includes approximately 6,000 clones, 90% detected once. The sequenced sample was CD4+ or CD8+ T cells sorted from blood, obtained in a trial of the OX40 agonist ivuxolimab. The source of these receptors is an adult with an advanced solid tumor such as melanoma, head and neck, liver or kidney cancer.

This chain links TRBV5-4 with TRBJ1-1; D remains unclear. This CDR3 is built from 11 residues. Per the germline V gene, CDR1 is SGHNT and CDR2 is YYREEE (reference sequence). Trimming shortened V by 3 bases and J by 3 bases, and 3 bases separated the two germline ends. CDR3: CASSSYTEAFF. The CDR3 nucleotides are TGTGCCAGCAGCTCCTACACTGAAGCTTTCTTT.

The rearrangement joins TRBV7-3 to TRBJ2-2; D not resolved. Trimming took off 2 bases at V and 8 bases at J, with 9 bases between the two ends. Germline V gene lookup returns CDR1 SGHTA and CDR2 FQGTGA. This CDR3 is 13 amino acids long. The chain's CDR3 is CASSLLGSGELFF. DNA for the CDR3: TGTGCCAGCAGCTTACTTGGATCGGGGGAGCTGTTTTTT.

V and J are TRBV7-2 and TRBJ2-2; weak D call: TRBD2 (6 bases). The CDR3 extends over 14 amino acids. Trimming pared 4 bases from V and 7 bases from J, leaving 13 bases between. Germline V gene lookup returns CDR1 SGHTA and CDR2 FQGNSA. The chain's CDR3 is CASSYWGVVGELFF. The DNA of the CDR3 is TGTGCCAGCAGCTACTGGGGGGTGGTCGGGGAGCTGTTTTTT.

This chain links TRBV10-2 with TRBJ2-7, with TRBD2 identical over 7 bases. The CDR3 extends over 14 amino acids. With 3 bases clipped from V and 1 base from J, the junction kept 3 bases outside the gene matches. CDR1 WSHSY and CDR2 SAAADI come from the germline V gene. The CDR3 reads CASSERGVSYEQYF. CDR3 nucleotides: TGCGCCAGCAGTGAACGGGGGGTGTCCTACGAGCAGTACTTC.

This chain links TRBV10-2 with TRBJ2-1, with no clear D. Trimming removed 3 bases from V and 9 bases from J, with 9 bases in between. The germline gives CDR1 WSHSY, CDR2 SAAADI. This CDR3 region has 12 residues. This CDR3 reads CASSEYNLEQFF. The CDR3 DNA reads TGCGCCAGCAGTGAATATAACCTTGAGCAGTTCTTC.

CDR3 amino acids: CASSPDWEIETQYF. Here the CDR3 DNA reads TGTGCCAGCAGCCCCGATTGGGAGATTGAGACCCAGTACTTC. This sequence joins TRBV5-6 and TRBJ2-5; D perhaps matches TRBD2 (5 bases). The CDR3 contains 14 residues. CDR1 is SGHDT and CDR2 is YYEEEE in the germline V gene. Between the trimmed V and J ends, which lost 4 bases and 5 bases, there was a span of 15 bases.

This sequence joins TRBV7-8 and TRBJ2-7; D not certain. Germline-derived CDR1 and CDR2 are SGHVS and FQNEAQ. Trimming left V 0 bases short and J 3 bases short, with 12 bases between. The CDR3 length is 15 residues. CDR3 DNA: TGTGCCAGCAGCTTAGCTTGGTTAGCTGGCTACGAGCAGTACTTC. This translates into CASSLAWLAGYEQYF.

The V gene is TRBV27, the J gene TRBJ1-5; D is possibly TRBD1 (5 bases). This CDR3 is 13 amino acids long. Trimming shortened V by 7 bases and J by 6 bases, and 13 bases separated the two germline ends. The germline gives CDR1 MNHEY, CDR2 SMNVEV (reference sequence). For the CDR3, the DNA is TGTGCCAGCACCCCCAGGGTGGGTCAGCCCCAGCATTTT. Its protein product is CASTPRVGQPQHF.

V and J are TRBV27 and TRBJ2-7; the match to TRBD2 covers 9 bases. This CDR3 has 15 residues. The V gene's germline CDR1 is MNHEY and CDR2 SMNVEV (reference sequence). Trimming cost V 4 bases and J 5 bases; bases outside gene matches: 9. CDR3 nucleotide sequence: TGTGCCAGCAGTTCCTCTAGCGGGAACCATCACGAGCAGTACTTC. Translated, it gives CASSSSSGNHHEQYF.

The chain couples TRBV12-5 to TRBJ1-5; no clear D gene. The CDR3 loop spans 16 amino acids. Per germline, CDR1 LGHNT and CDR2 FRNRAP. Trimming cost V 4 bases and J 1 base, with 14 bases left between them. CDR3 nucleotides: TGTGCTAGTGGTTGGCACCTCCCTGGGAGCAATCAGCCCCAGCATTTT. It yields the protein CASGWHLPGSNQPQHF.

The rearrangement uses TRBV29-1 and TRBJ2-2; 13 bases agree with TRBD2. Germline CDR1 SQVTM, CDR2 ANQGSEA. The CDR3 runs 16 residues. V lost 6 bases and J lost 0; bases outside the gene matches: 4. The CDR3 region has the DNA TGCAGCGTGAAGGGACTAGCGGGGACGAACACCGGGGAGCTGTTTTTT. This translates into CSVKGLAGTNTGELFF.

The chain carries TRBV28 and TRBJ2-6; tentatively, D is TRBD2 (6 bases). Per germline, CDR1 MDHEN and CDR2 SYDVKM. The CDR3 is 18 residues long. V was shortened by 3 bases and J by 0 bases, with 15 bases between the two germline ends. CDR3 sequence: CASSFWGGRSSGANVLTF. CDR3 in DNA: TGTGCCAGCAGTTTTTGGGGAGGCCGAAGCTCTGGGGCCAACGTCCTGACTTTC.

This clone has more than one count but fewer than ten. The CDR3 region is CASSQTLGTGVSGELFF. DNA of the CDR3: TGTGCCAGCAGTCAAACCCTCGGGACAGGGGTTTCCGGGGAGCTGTTTTTT. The chain joins TRBV27 to TRBJ2-2; TRBD1 matches 10 bases. V shed 5 bases and J 6 bases; nucleotides not matched to a gene: 12. Germline assignment: CDR1 MNHEY and CDR2 SMNVEV (reference sequence). The length of the CDR3 is 17 residues.

This clone has only a few counts. CDR3 region: CSVDRGIEAFF. In DNA, the CDR3 is TGCAGCGTTGATAGGGGTATTGAAGCTTTCTTT. J is TRBJ1-1 and V is TRBV29-1; a weak D match, TRBD1 (5 bases). Trimming took off 3 bases at V and 7 bases at J, with 9 bases between the two ends. CDR1 is SQVTM and CDR2 is ANQGSEA in the germline V gene. CDR3 length: 11 amino acids.

The J gene is TRBJ2-7, the V gene TRBV27, with 11 bases aligning to TRBD2. Trimming cost V 8 bases and J 3 bases; bases outside gene matches: 6. The V gene's germline CDR1 is MNHEY and CDR2 SMNVEV (reference sequence). The CDR3 extends over 14 amino acids. The CDR3 sequence is CASSFGTSGYEQYF. The CDR3 bases are TGTGCCAGCTCGTTTGGGACTAGCGGCTACGAGCAGTACTTC.